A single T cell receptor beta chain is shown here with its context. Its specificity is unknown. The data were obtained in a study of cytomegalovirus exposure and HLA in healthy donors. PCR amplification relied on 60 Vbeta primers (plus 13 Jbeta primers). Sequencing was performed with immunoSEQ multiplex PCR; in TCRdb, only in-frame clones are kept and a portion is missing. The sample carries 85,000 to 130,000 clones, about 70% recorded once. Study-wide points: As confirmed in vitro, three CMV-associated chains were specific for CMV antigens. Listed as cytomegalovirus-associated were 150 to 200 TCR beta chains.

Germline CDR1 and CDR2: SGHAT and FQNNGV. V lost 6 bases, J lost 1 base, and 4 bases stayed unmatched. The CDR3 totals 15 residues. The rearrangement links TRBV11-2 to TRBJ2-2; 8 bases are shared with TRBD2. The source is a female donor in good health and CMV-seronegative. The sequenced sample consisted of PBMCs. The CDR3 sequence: CASSISGGNTGELFF. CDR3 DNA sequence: TGTGCCAGCAGTATAAGCGGGGGGAACACCGGGGAGCTGTTTTTT.